The clone carrying this T cell receptor beta chain was picked up a small number of times. Antigen specificity is unknown. This entry is derived from a study of blood T cells in healthy people across ages. Across the study: There was about one barcoded beta molecule captured by template switching per two T cells. Findings of the study overall: Among T cells, TCR beta diversity per million cells dropped roughly linearly as age rose.

Caucasian individuals from Russia who were healthy and aged 6 to 90 acted as donors. Germline CDR1 MNHEY, CDR2 SVGAGI. This CDR3 contains 17 residues. Using a J-beta primer mix together with a sample-barcoded 5' primer, a second PCR was run for about 6 to 12 cycles. TCRdb fed the 5' RACE reads into MiXCR, producing one record per CDR3 protein. The table includes about 1,600,000 distinct CDR3 sequences, about 43% detected once. The sequencing sample was made of blood. The chain joins TRBV6-5 to TRBJ2-4; 9 positions agree with TRBD1. Matching the DNA end better, TRBJ2-7 makes the J call doubtful. The sequence came from a woman younger than 35 in good health. The CDR3 loop reads CASSYNPYRGQRYEQYF. The CDR3 region has the DNA TGTGCCAGCAGTTATAACCCTTACAGGGGGCAGAGGTACGAGCAGTACTTC.